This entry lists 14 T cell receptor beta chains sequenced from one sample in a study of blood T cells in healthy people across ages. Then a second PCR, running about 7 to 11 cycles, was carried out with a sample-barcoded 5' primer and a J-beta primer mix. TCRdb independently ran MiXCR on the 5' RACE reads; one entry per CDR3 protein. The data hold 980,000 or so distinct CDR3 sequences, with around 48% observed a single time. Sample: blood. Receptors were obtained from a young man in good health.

The CDR3 sequence is CASRTSYNSPLHF. CDR3 nucleotide sequence: TGTGCCAGCAGAACCTCCTATAATTCACCCCTCCACTTT. The V and J genes are TRBV3-1 and TRBJ1-6, with D unresolved. This CDR3 has 13 residues. CDR1 is LGHDT and CDR2 is YNNKEL in the germline V gene (reference sequence). V was pared by 6 bases and J by 0 bases, with 3 bases between.

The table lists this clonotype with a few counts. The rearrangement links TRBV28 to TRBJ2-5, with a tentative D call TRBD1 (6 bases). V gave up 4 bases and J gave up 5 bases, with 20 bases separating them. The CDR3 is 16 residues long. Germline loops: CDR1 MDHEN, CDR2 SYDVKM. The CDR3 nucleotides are TGTGCCAGCAGTTCCGGGACATCGAGCAGCCGGGAGACCCAGTACTTC. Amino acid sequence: CASSSGTSSSRETQYF.

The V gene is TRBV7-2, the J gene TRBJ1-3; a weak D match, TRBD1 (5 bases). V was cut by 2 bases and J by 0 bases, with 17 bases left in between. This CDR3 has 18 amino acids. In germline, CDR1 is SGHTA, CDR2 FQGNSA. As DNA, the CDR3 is TGTGCCAGCAGCTTATCTGGGATCGGGGGAGGCTCTGGAAACACCATATATTTT. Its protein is CASSLSGIGGGSGNTIYF.

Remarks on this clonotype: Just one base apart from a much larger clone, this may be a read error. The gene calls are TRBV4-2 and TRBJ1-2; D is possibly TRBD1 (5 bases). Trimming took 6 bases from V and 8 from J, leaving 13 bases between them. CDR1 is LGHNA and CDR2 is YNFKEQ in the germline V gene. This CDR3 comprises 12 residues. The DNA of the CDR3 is TGTGCCAGCAGTCCATATGGGGCAGGCTACACCTTC. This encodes CASSPYGAGYTF.

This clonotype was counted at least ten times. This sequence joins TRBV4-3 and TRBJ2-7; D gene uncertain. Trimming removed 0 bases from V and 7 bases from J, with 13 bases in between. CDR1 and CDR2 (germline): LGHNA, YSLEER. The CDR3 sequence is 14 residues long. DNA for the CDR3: TGCGCCAGCAGCCAAGATGATTCCGGCCTTGAGCAGTACTTC. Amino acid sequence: CASSQDDSGLEQYF.

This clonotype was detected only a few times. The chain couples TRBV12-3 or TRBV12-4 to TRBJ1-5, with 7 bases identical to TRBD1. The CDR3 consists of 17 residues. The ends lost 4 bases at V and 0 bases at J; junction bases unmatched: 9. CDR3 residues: CASSSLYRGPSNQPQHF. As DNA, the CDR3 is TGTGCCAGCAGTTCGCTATACAGGGGCCCTAGCAATCAGCCCCAGCATTTT.

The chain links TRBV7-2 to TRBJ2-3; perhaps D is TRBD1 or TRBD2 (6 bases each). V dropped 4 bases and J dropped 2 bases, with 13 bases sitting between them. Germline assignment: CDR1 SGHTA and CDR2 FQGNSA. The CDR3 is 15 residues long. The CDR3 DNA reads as TGTGCCAGCAGCTGGAGGTGGGGGGCCACAGATACGCAGTATTTT. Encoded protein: CASSWRWGATDTQYF. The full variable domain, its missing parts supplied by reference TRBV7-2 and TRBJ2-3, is GAGVSQSPSNKVTEKGKDVELRCDPISGHTALYWYRQSLGQGLEFLIYFQGNSAPDKSGLPSDRFSAERTGGSVSTLTIQRTQQEDSAVYLCASSWRWGATDTQYFGPGTRLTVL.

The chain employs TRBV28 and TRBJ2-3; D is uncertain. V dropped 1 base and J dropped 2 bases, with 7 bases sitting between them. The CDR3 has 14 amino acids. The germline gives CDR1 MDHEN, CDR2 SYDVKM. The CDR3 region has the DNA TGTGCCAGCAGTTTATCCCACTACACAGATACGCAGTATTTT. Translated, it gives CASSLSHYTDTQYF.

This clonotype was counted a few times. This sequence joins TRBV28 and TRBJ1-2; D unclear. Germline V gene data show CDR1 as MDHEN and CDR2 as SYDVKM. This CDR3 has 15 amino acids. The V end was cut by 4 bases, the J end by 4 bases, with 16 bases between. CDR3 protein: CASSSPTGGSYGYTF. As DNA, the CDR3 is TGTGCCAGCAGTTCGCCTACGGGAGGGTCCTATGGCTACACCTTC.

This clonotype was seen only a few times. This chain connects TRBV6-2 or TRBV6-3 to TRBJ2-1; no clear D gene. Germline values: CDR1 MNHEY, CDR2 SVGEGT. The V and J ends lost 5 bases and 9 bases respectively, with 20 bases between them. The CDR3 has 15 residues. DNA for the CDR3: TGTGCCAGCAGTGACGTGGGGATTATAGGTATTGAGCAGTTCTTC. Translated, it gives CASSDVGIIGIEQFF.

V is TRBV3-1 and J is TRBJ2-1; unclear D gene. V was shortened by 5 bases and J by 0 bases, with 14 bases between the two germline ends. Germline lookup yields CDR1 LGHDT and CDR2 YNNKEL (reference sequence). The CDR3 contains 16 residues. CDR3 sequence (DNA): TGTGCCAGCAGCTTCCCGGCCCTTAGCTCCTACAATGAGCAGTTCTTC. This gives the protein CASSFPALSSYNEQFF.

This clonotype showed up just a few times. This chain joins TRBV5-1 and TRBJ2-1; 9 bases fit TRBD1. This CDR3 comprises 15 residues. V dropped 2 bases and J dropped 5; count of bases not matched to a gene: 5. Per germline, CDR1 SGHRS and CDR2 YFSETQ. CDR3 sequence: CASSFRDRVNNEQFF. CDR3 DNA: TGCGCCAGCAGCTTCCGGGACAGGGTAAACAATGAGCAGTTCTTC.

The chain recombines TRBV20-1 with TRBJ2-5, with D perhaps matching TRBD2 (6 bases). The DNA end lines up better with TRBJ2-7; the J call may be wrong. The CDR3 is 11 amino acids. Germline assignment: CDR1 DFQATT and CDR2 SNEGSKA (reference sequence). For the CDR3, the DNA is TGCAGTGCTATGCGGGGTAGCGAGCAGTACTTC. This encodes CSAMRGSEQYF.

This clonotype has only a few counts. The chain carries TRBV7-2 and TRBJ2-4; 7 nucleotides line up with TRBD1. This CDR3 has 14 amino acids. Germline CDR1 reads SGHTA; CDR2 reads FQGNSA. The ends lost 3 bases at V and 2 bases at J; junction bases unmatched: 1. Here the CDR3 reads CASSLGQSKNIQYF. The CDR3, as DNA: TGTGCCAGCAGCTTGGGACAGTCCAAAAACATTCAGTACTTC.